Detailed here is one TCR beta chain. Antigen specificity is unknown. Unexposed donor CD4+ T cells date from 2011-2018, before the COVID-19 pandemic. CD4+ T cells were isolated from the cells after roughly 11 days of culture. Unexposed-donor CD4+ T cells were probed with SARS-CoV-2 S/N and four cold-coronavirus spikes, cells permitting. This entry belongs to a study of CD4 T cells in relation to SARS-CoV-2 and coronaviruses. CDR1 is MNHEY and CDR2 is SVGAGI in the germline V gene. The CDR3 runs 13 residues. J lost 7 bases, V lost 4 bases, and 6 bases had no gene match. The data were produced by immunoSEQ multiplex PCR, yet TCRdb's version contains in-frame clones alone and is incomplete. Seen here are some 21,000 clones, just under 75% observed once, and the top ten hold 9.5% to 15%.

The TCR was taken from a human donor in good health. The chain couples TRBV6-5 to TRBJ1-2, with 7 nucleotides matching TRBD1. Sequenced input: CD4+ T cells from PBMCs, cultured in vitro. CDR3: CASSLQGLGGYTF. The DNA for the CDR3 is TGTGCCAGCAGTTTACAGGGGCTTGGTGGCTACACCTTC.